Listed below are T cell receptor beta chains from one sample, sequenced in a study of blood T cell repertoires in COVID-19. TCRdb's table, derived via immunoSEQ multiplex PCR, lists solely in-frame clones and lacks some. The data hold 100,000 to 150,000 clones, with roughly 88% observed a single time. Source material: peripheral blood. The receptor set was obtained from a man aged 45-65 years with acute or convalescent COVID-19. Both conserved end residues are part of each CDR3. Fields, in order: D gene, V gene, J gene, CDR3 length, clone size, CDR3 DNA, CDR3 protein. A D gene is named only where the DNA matches it firmly. Some rows mark clone size as missing; the rest say once, few, many or name a class of expanded clone.

d_gene: TRBD1; v_gene: TRBV6-5; j_gene: TRBJ2-7; len: 13; abundance: NA; CDR3nt: TGTGCCAGCAGTCGGACAGGGTACTACGAGCAGTACTTC; CDR3aa: CASSRTGYYEQYF
d_gene: NA; v_gene: TRBV2; j_gene: TRBJ1-1; len: 14; abundance: NA; CDR3nt: TGTGCCAGCAGTGACCAGGGAGGAAGTACTGAAGCTTTCTTT; CDR3aa: CASSDQGGSTEAFF
d_gene: TRBD2; v_gene: TRBV2; j_gene: TRBJ2-1; len: 14; abundance: few; CDR3nt: TGTGCCAGCGTGCTAGCGGGAGCCTACAATGAGCAGTTCTTC; CDR3aa: CASVLAGAYNEQFF
d_gene: NA; v_gene: TRBV5-1; j_gene: TRBJ2-5; len: 14; abundance: NA; CDR3nt: TGCGCCAGCAGCTTGGGGCAGATACAAGAGACCCAGTACTTC; CDR3aa: CASSLGQIQETQYF
d_gene: NA; v_gene: TRBV6-5; j_gene: TRBJ2-7; len: 14; abundance: NA; CDR3nt: TGTGCCAGCAATCCGGGACTCTTCTCCTACGAGCAGTACTTC; CDR3aa: CASNPGLFSYEQYF
d_gene: TRBD2; v_gene: TRBV5-1; j_gene: TRBJ2-3; len: 15; abundance: NA; CDR3nt: TGCGCCAGCAGCCGGCGGACTAGGGGCACAGATACGCAGTATTTT; CDR3aa: CASSRRTRGTDTQYF
d_gene: NA; v_gene: TRBV5-8; j_gene: TRBJ1-2; len: 13; abundance: once; CDR3nt: TGTGCCAGCAGCTTAACAGGGACGGATGGCTACACCTTC; CDR3aa: CASSLTGTDGYTF
d_gene: TRBD2; v_gene: TRBV5-1; j_gene: TRBJ2-1; len: 17; abundance: NA; CDR3nt: TGCGCCAGCAGCTTGGAGTGGGTAGCGGGAGGGCCAAATGAGCAGTTCTTC; CDR3aa: CASSLEWVAGGPNEQFF
d_gene: TRBD2; v_gene: TRBV29-1; j_gene: TRBJ2-3; len: 15; abundance: NA; CDR3nt: TGCAGCGTCGAGAGACTAGCGGGAGGGACAGATACGCAGTATTTT; CDR3aa: CSVERLAGGTDTQYF
d_gene: NA; v_gene: TRBV24-1; j_gene: TRBJ2-2; len: 13; abundance: NA; CDR3nt: TGTGCCACCAGTCCGAGGAACACCGGGGAGCTGTTTTTT; CDR3aa: CATSPRNTGELFF
d_gene: NA; v_gene: TRBV29-1; j_gene: TRBJ1-6; len: 14; abundance: NA; CDR3nt: TGCAGCGTTGAAGTAGCAGGGGACAATTCACCCCTCCACTTT; CDR3aa: CSVEVAGDNSPLHF
d_gene: TRBD1; v_gene: TRBV9; j_gene: TRBJ1-3; len: 18; abundance: NA; CDR3nt: TGTGCCAGCAGCGTAGACCCCCCGGCAGGGGGTATCAGAAACACCATATATTTT; CDR3aa: CASSVDPPAGGIRNTIYF
d_gene: TRBD1; v_gene: TRBV29-1; j_gene: TRBJ1-2; len: 18; abundance: NA; CDR3nt: TGCAGCGTTGTCGGCCCGGGACAGGGGGCGTTAAGCCTCTATGGCTACACCTTC; CDR3aa: CSVVGPGQGALSLYGYTF
d_gene: TRBD1; v_gene: TRBV4-1; j_gene: TRBJ2-7; len: 12; abundance: NA; CDR3nt: TGCGCCAGCAGCCCTTGGGACAGGACAGAGTACTTC; CDR3aa: CASSPWDRTEYF
d_gene: NA; v_gene: TRBV9; j_gene: TRBJ1-1; len: 17; abundance: NA; CDR3nt: TGTGCCAGCAGCCCCCGACAAAAAATCGCAGGTCCCACTGAAGCTTTCTTT; CDR3aa: CASSPRQKIAGPTEAFF
d_gene: TRBD1; v_gene: TRBV6-1; j_gene: TRBJ1-2; len: 16; abundance: NA; CDR3nt: TGTGCCAGCAGTGAGGAGGGGACAGGGAGTTTCTATGGCTACACCTTC; CDR3aa: CASSEEGTGSFYGYTF
d_gene: TRBD1; v_gene: TRBV6-4; j_gene: TRBJ1-5; len: 16; abundance: NA; CDR3nt: TGTGCCAGCAGACACCAGACAGGGGTTTCAAATCAGCCCCAGCATTTT; CDR3aa: CASRHQTGVSNQPQHF
d_gene: NA; v_gene: TRBV2; j_gene: TRBJ2-5; len: 16; abundance: NA; CDR3nt: TGTGCCAGCAGTGCCAATACCAGGACAGTGCAGAAGACCCAGTACTTC; CDR3aa: CASSANTRTVQKTQYF
d_gene: TRBD2; v_gene: TRBV27; j_gene: TRBJ2-2; len: 16; abundance: NA; CDR3nt: TGTGCCAGCACGAGGTCCAGCGGGAGTCGGGTCGGGGAGCTGTTTTTT; CDR3aa: CASTRSSGSRVGELFF
d_gene: NA; v_gene: TRBV6-5; j_gene: TRBJ1-2; len: 16; abundance: NA; CDR3nt: TGTGCCAGCAGTTACGACCCTCGCGGGCAGGACTATGGCTACACCTTC; CDR3aa: CASSYDPRGQDYGYTF
d_gene: TRBD2; v_gene: TRBV29-1; j_gene: TRBJ2-5; len: 15; abundance: NA; CDR3nt: TGCAGCGTTGAAGGGACTAGCGGGAACCAAGAGACCCAGTACTTC; CDR3aa: CSVEGTSGNQETQYF
d_gene: TRBD1; v_gene: TRBV6-4; j_gene: TRBJ1-6; len: 16; abundance: NA; CDR3nt: TGTGCCAGCAGTGACGGGACAGGGTCCGGAAATTCACCCCTCCACTTT; CDR3aa: CASSDGTGSGNSPLHF
d_gene: TRBD1; v_gene: TRBV27; j_gene: TRBJ2-7; len: 16; abundance: NA; CDR3nt: TGTGCCAGCAGTTTAAGGACAGGGGTGGGGAACTACGAGCAGTACTTC; CDR3aa: CASSLRTGVGNYEQYF
d_gene: NA; v_gene: TRBV6-5; j_gene: TRBJ1-2; len: 13; abundance: NA; CDR3nt: TGTGCCAGCAGAGATACAGGGCACTATGGCTACACCTTC; CDR3aa: CASRDTGHYGYTF
d_gene: NA; v_gene: TRBV21-1; j_gene: TRBJ2-5; len: 14; abundance: once; CDR3nt: TGTGCCAGCAGCAAAGGGGGGCGCGGGGAGACCCAGTACTTC; CDR3aa: CASSKGGRGETQYF
d_gene: NA; v_gene: TRBV3-1/TRBV3-2; j_gene: TRBJ2-3; len: 13; abundance: NA; CDR3nt: TGTGCCAGCAGCCCGACACAGGGAATGACGCAGTATTTT; CDR3aa: CASSPTQGMTQYF
d_gene: NA; v_gene: TRBV18; j_gene: TRBJ2-3; len: 14; abundance: NA; CDR3nt: TGTGCCAGCTCACCACAAGACAGTCAGGATACGCAGTATTTT; CDR3aa: CASSPQDSQDTQYF
d_gene: TRBD1; v_gene: TRBV29-1; j_gene: TRBJ2-6; len: 14; abundance: NA; CDR3nt: TGCAGCGTTGGGACAGGGGCTGGGGCCAACGTCCTGACTTTC; CDR3aa: CSVGTGAGANVLTF
d_gene: NA; v_gene: TRBV7-2; j_gene: TRBJ2-7; len: 14; abundance: NA; CDR3nt: TGTGCCAGCAGCTCTGACACCGGCTCCTACGAGCAGTACTTC; CDR3aa: CASSSDTGSYEQYF
d_gene: TRBD1; v_gene: TRBV27; j_gene: TRBJ2-1; len: 16; abundance: NA; CDR3nt: TGTGCCAGCAGTTTAGTGACAGGGGTCAGTGTCGATGAGCAGTTCTTC; CDR3aa: CASSLVTGVSVDEQFF
d_gene: TRBD1; v_gene: TRBV6-4; j_gene: TRBJ1-1; len: 12; abundance: NA; CDR3nt: TGTGCCAGCAGGCAGGGGGCGGGTGAAGCTTTCTTT; CDR3aa: CASRQGAGEAFF
d_gene: NA; v_gene: TRBV7-9; j_gene: TRBJ2-2; len: 14; abundance: NA; CDR3nt: TGTGCCAGCAGCTTACGAGCGAACACCGGGGAGCTGTTTTTT; CDR3aa: CASSLRANTGELFF
d_gene: TRBD2; v_gene: TRBV2; j_gene: TRBJ2-1; len: 14; abundance: once; CDR3nt: TGTGCCAGCTCCGGGACTAGCGCCGTCAATGAGCAGTTCTTC; CDR3aa: CASSGTSAVNEQFF
d_gene: NA; v_gene: TRBV5-5; j_gene: TRBJ1-4; len: 15; abundance: few; CDR3nt: TGTGCCAGCAGCTTGGTTGTAGCAACTAATGAAAAACTGTTTTTT; CDR3aa: CASSLVVATNEKLFF
d_gene: TRBD2; v_gene: TRBV4-1; j_gene: TRBJ2-1; len: 16; abundance: NA; CDR3nt: TGCGCCAGCAGCCATGACAGGACTAGCTTCGGCAATGAGCAGTTCTTC; CDR3aa: CASSHDRTSFGNEQFF
d_gene: NA; v_gene: TRBV27; j_gene: TRBJ2-1; len: 14; abundance: NA; CDR3nt: TGTGCCAGCAGCCCAGGGGTCGGGGAAGATGAGCAGTTCTTC; CDR3aa: CASSPGVGEDEQFF
d_gene: NA; v_gene: TRBV21-1; j_gene: TRBJ1-2; len: 17; abundance: NA; CDR3nt: TGTGCCAGCAGGAAAAGGGACAGGGGGCGCCCTCATTATGGCTACACCTTC; CDR3aa: CASRKRDRGRPHYGYTF
d_gene: NA; v_gene: TRBV6-5; j_gene: TRBJ2-1; len: 15; abundance: NA; CDR3nt: TGTGCCAGCAGTCTCCGGGTCCGCCTGAGCAATGAGCAGTTCTTC; CDR3aa: CASSLRVRLSNEQFF
d_gene: NA; v_gene: TRBV5-4; j_gene: TRBJ1-2; len: 12; abundance: NA; CDR3nt: TGTGCCAGCAGCTTAGACTGGAACCGCTACACCTTC; CDR3aa: CASSLDWNRYTF